Given below is one T cell receptor (beta chain) in context. The target of this receptor is not known. Nothing much larger sits one base from this clone, and base qualities are not available. The sample belongs to a study of radiation and T cells in renal cell carcinoma (dated by TCRdb to 2020 to 2022). Turning to the overall study: Samples were obtained from a clinical trial, in which 15 Gy stereotactic body radiation therapy was delivered to primary renal cell carcinomas and nephrectomy was performed 4 weeks later. A total of 53 samples underwent TCR beta sequencing, made up of some 26 tumors and about 27 peripheral blood samples. In the 53 samples combined, 4,016,671 unique CDR3 nucleotide sequences were found, encoding about 3 million unique CDR3 amino acid sequences.

CDR1 MDHEN and CDR2 SYDVKM are derived from the germline V gene. V loses 5 bases, J loses 4 bases, and the germline ends lie 14 bases apart. The CDR3, from cysteine to phenylalanine, totals 14 residues. The CDR3 DNA has 42 bases and is translated from base 1. The immunoSEQ kit was used, according to the manufacturer's recommendations, to generate TCR beta libraries from genomic DNA. To prepare the libraries, a first multiplex PCR with proprietary primers was run, followed by a second PCR that added unique barcodes, and a bead cleanup was done after each round. A positive control reaction and a negative control reaction, both provided in the kit, were run with every batch of samples. The final libraries were assessed on an Agilent 4200 TapeStation D1000 ScreenTape, pooled by volume, and quantified by qPCR. Sequencing ran on an Illumina NextSeq500 with a MidOutput 150-cycle cartridge, using 156 Read1 and 15 Index1 cycles with kit custom primers. The pooled library was loaded at around 1 pM with around 20% PhiX control spiked in. The study's own analysis went as follows. Vendor-processed data were analyzed in R, and a clonotype was defined as all T cells sharing the same CDR3 nucleotide sequence. For clone abundance analyses, frequencies were normalized to the 10,000 most abundant clones per sample. Public T cell clones, which averaged fewer than five per sample, were removed prior to analysis. Tumor-enriched and baseline blood-enriched clonotypes were defined by at least a 32-fold difference in abundance between compartments. A beta-binomial differential abundance model was applied to find clonotypes that expanded or contracted between blood time points. Tumor-blood repertoire similarity was measured with the Baroni-Urbani and Buser coefficient, and groups were compared using two-tailed Wilcoxon tests in R. TCRdb stores this immuneACCESS table with in-frame sequences only. Part of the clones is absent; in the studies checked, under half of the shortfall reflects unresolved V genes, and no reason is known for the rest. V and J calls and clone size come straight from that table; D and trimming were deduced from the DNA. The sample table holds 130,000 to 150,000 clones, of which about 88% were seen once. Together, the top ten hold around 4% of the sample.

Sample time point, as interpreted from the label and publication: baseline pretreatment blood. The treatment or condition tag for this specimen amounts to: 15 Gy SBRT to primary tumor, nephrectomy 4 weeks later. To follow tumor-enriched clonotypes, serial peripheral blood was collected from radiation-treated patients at baseline and at 2 weeks and 4 weeks after SBRT. Renal cell carcinoma with clear cell pathology was present in all patients. The QIAamp DNA Blood Mini Kit (Qiagen) was used to prepare genomic DNA for TCR sequencing. Samples were included in the analyses only if all quality control checks were passed. What the authors observed across the whole study: Because pretreatment tumor biopsies were not available, the baseline intratumoral presence of clonotypes could not be determined. An increase in top tumor clonotypes in blood was observed from baseline to 2 weeks post-radiation, followed by contraction by 4 weeks, which was taken to suggest transient expansion of tumor-resident clones. Dynamics of the blood repertoire were not tracked past 4 weeks after treatment. The single-armed trial design could not address effects of radiation dose or scheduling on the TCR repertoire.

The sequence derives from a woman in her 70s with renal cell carcinoma. The rearrangement joined TRBV28 to TRBJ1-2, with no reliable assignment of the D segment. Specimen: blood, collected from a patient whose treatment included radiotherapy and nephrectomy. The CDR3: CASSPKQPGYGYTF. The DNA is TGTGCCAGCAGTCCTAAACAGCCCGGCTATGGCTACACCTTC.